This TCR beta chain was recorded in a study of cytomegalovirus exposure and HLA in healthy donors. A remark on this clone: Antigen specificity is unknown.

V shed 2 bases and J 6 bases; nucleotides not matched to a gene: 14. Germline V gene data show CDR1 as SGHRS and CDR2 as YFSETQ. This CDR3 contains 18 residues. The study's findings and limits: The authors enumerated roughly 180 TCR beta chains as linked to cytomegalovirus.

Researchers ran the PCR with 60 Vbeta and 13 Jbeta primers. Repertoires were generated with immunoSEQ multiplex PCR, while TCRdb's copy carries only in-frame clones and drops some. The repertoire holds some 200,000 clones, with roughly 76% as singletons. Sample: PBMCs. V is TRBV5-1 and J is TRBJ2-1; 10 nucleotides line up with TRBD2. The source is a man aged 35 to 55 in good health and CMV-seropositive. CDR3 coding DNA: TGCGCCAGCAGCTTCGGAATAGCGGGGGGAAACGGTCGCAATGAGCAGTTCTTC. Amino acids: CASSFGIAGGNGRNEQFF.